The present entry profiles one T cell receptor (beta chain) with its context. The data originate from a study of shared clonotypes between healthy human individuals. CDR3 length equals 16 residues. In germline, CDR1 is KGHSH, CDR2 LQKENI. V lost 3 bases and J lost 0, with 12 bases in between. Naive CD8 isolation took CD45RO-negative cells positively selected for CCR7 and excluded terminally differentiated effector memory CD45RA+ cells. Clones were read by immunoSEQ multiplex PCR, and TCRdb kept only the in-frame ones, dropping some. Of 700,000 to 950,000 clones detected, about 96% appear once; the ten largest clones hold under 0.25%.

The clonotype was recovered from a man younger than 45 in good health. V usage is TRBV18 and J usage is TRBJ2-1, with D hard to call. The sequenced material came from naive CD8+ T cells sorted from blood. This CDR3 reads CASSPSSRSSYNEQFF. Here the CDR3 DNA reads TGTGCCAGCTCACCGTCCAGCAGGAGCTCCTACAATGAGCAGTTCTTC.